These 7 T cell receptor beta chains were sequenced from one sample in a study of graft-versus-host responses after intestinal transplantation (dated by TCRdb to the early 2020s). Preparation of the library involved the immunoSEQ multiplex PCR assay. Held by TCRdb, this immuneACCESS table contains in-frame sequences only and omits some clones. Under half of the omission traces to an unresolved V gene where checked; the cause of the rest is unknown. The sample table records approximately 14,000 clones; about 95% of these occur just once. In total, the top ten clones hold roughly 0.7% of the sample. The specimen comprised PBMCs, sampled 9 days after transplant. Source of these receptors: a human patient who received an intestinal transplant, so some T cells may come from the graft donor.

V and J are TRBV6-1 and TRBJ2-5, with D possibly matching TRBD1 (5 bases). This CDR3 has 15 residues. Germline V CDR1 and CDR2: MNHNS, SASEGT. The germline V and J ends were trimmed by 5 bases and 2 bases, with 15 bases remaining between them. The CDR3 loop is CASSPETDPQETQYF. In DNA, the CDR3 is TGTGCCAGCAGTCCGGAGACAGACCCACAAGAGACCCAGTACTTC.

The rearrangement uses TRBV6-1 and TRBJ2-3, with 7 bases lining up with TRBD2. The CDR3 has 17 amino acids. Looked up from germline, CDR1 is MNHNS and CDR2 is SASEGT. The trim removed 4 bases at V and 3 bases at J, leaving 13 bases unmatched. The CDR3 coding sequence is TGTGCCAGCAGTGTCTTGACCTATAGCGGGCTGACAGATACGCAGTATTTT. Its protein is CASSVLTYSGLTDTQYF.

The chain recombines TRBV9 with TRBJ2-1; 9 bases are a match to TRBD2. CDR1 is SGDLS and CDR2 is YYNGEE in the germline V gene. The CDR3 runs to 16 residues. V lost 0 bases and J lost 8; bases outside the gene matches: 9. The CDR3 DNA follows: TGTGCCAGCAGCGTAGACGGAGAGGTAGCGGGAGATGAGCAGTTCTTC. This codes for CASSVDGEVAGDEQFF. Filled out from reference TRBV9 and TRBJ2-1, the complete variable domain reads DSGVTQTPKHLITATGQRVTLRCSPRSGDLSVYWYQQSLDQGLQFLIQYYNGEERAKGNILERFSAQQFPDLHSELNLSSLELGDSALYFCASSVDGEVAGDEQFFGPGTRLTVL.

This chain links TRBV4-1 with TRBJ2-1; D is possibly TRBD2 (5 bases). The CDR3 has 13 amino acids. V was cut by 3 bases and J by 8 bases, with 11 bases left in between. Germline CDR1 reads MGHRA; CDR2 reads YSYEKL. CDR3 DNA: TGCGCCAGCAGCCATCCTAGCCGGGATGAGCAGTTCTTC. Protein sequence: CASSHPSRDEQFF.

The chain combines TRBV5-1 with TRBJ2-2; possible D gene TRBD2, 6 bases. Germline V gene lookup returns CDR1 SGHRS and CDR2 YFSETQ. The V end was cut by 3 bases, the J end by 5 bases, with 11 bases between. This CDR3 has 14 residues. The CDR3 DNA reads TGCGCCAGCAGCTGGCTAGCGAGAACCGGGGAGCTGTTTTTT. The encoded protein is CASSWLARTGELFF.

CDR3 protein: CASSPLASGLYEQYF. The CDR3 nucleotides are TGTGCCAGCAGTCCCCTAGCTAGCGGGTTATACGAGCAGTACTTC. The chain combines TRBV27 with TRBJ2-7; 8 nucleotides align to TRBD2. The CDR3 loop spans 15 amino acids. The junction had 10 bases not matched to a gene; V was cut back by 5 bases and J by 4 bases. The germline gives CDR1 MNHEY, CDR2 SMNVEV (reference sequence).

J is TRBJ2-1 and V is TRBV19; no clear D. V gave up 6 bases and J gave up 0 bases, with 15 bases separating them. The CDR3 consists of 16 residues. Germline V gene sequence: CDR1 LNHDA, CDR2 SQIVND (reference sequence). In DNA form, the CDR3 reads TGTGCCAGTAGCGATGAGGACCAGAGCTCCTACAATGAGCAGTTCTTC. Translated, it gives CASSDEDQSSYNEQFF.